The source of this T cell receptor (beta chain) is a study of PD-L1 blockade in urothelial cancer. As for the study in general: It was at some point between 2013 and 2015 that patients started atezolizumab at 1,200 mg intravenously every 3 weeks. Study outcomes and limitations: The study found that durable-benefit patients expanded tumor-associated blood clones more at 3 weeks.

Using immunoSEQ multiplex PCR, the repertoire was profiled, and TCRdb retains in-frame clones only, with some absent. The sample records fewer than 40,000 clones, over 75% being singletons. Patients' cancers were locally advanced or metastatic urothelial carcinomas. This clone was counted a few times. Antigen unknown. The V segment lost 6 bases and the J segment 1 base; nucleotides outside the gene matches: 5. This CDR3 has 16 residues. Germline CDR1 SNHLY, CDR2 FYNNEI. The sequence was collected from a man between 65 and 85 years old with urothelial cancer. The chain has TRBV2 and TRBJ2-3, with 12 bases fitting TRBD2. Sequences were derived from PBMCs, sampled around atezolizumab (anti-PD-L1) treatment. The CDR3 sequence is CASRALAGGGTDTQYF. For the CDR3, the DNA is TGTGCCAGCAGGGCGCTAGCGGGAGGGGGCACAGATACGCAGTATTTT.